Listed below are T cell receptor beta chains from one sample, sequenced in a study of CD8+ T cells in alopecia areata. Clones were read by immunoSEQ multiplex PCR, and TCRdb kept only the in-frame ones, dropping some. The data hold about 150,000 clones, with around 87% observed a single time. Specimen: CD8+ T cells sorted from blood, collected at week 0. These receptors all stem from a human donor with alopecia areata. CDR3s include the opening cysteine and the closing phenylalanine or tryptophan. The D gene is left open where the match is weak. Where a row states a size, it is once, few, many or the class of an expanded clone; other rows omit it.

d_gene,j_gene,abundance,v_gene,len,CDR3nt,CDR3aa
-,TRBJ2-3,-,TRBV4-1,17,TGCGCCAGCAGCCAAGAGGGGGGGGCGGTCAGCACAGATACGCAGTATTTT,CASSQEGGAVSTDTQYF
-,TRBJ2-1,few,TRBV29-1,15,TGCAGCGTCCAAGGAGAGGGGAGCTCCTACAATGAGCAGTTCTTC,CSVQGEGSSYNEQFF
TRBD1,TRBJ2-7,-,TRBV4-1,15,TGCGCCAGCAGCCTCCGGACAGGGGGCAACTACGAGCAGTACTTC,CASSLRTGGNYEQYF
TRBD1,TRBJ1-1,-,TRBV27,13,TGTGCCAGCCGAGACAGGGCGCGGGCTGAAGCTTTCTTT,CASRDRARAEAFF
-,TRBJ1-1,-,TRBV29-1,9,TGCAGCGTTCCGGGTGAAGCTTTCTTT,CSVPGEAFF
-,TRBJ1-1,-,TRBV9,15,TGTGCCAGCAGCGTAGCGGGCAGGGGTCATGCTGAAGCTTTCTTT,CASSVAGRGHAEAFF
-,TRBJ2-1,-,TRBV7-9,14,TGTGCCAGCAGGACTGGTCCTAGCCCCAATGAGCAGTTCTTC,CASRTGPSPNEQFF
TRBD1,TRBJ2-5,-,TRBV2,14,TGTGCCAGCAGTGAAAACAGGGGACAAGAGACCCAGTACTTC,CASSENRGQETQYF
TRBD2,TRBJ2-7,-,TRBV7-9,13,TGTGCCAGCGAGGGACTATTATCCTACGAGCAGTACTTC,CASEGLLSYEQYF
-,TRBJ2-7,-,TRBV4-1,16,TGCGCCAGCAGCCATCCTGGAGGCGGGGACTCCTACGAGCAGTACTTC,CASSHPGGGDSYEQYF
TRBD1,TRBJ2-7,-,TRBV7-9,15,TGTGCCAGCAGCCAGTCCGGGACAGGGACCTACGAGCAGTACTTC,CASSQSGTGTYEQYF
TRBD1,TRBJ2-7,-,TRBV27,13,TGTGCCAGCATCGGGACAGGGCTTGACGAGCAGTACTTC,CASIGTGLDEQYF
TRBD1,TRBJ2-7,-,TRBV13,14,TGTGCCAGCAGCACCAGGGACAGGGCCAACGAGCAGTACTTC,CASSTRDRANEQYF
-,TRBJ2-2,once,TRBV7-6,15,TGTGCCAGCAGCCCAACTGGGACTCCCACCGGGGAGCTGTTTTTT,CASSPTGTPTGELFF
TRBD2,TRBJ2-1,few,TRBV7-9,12,TGTGCCAGCTGGCGGGGGTACAATGAGCAGTTCTTC,CASWRGYNEQFF
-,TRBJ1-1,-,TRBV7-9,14,TGTGCCAGCATCCCACCCGGGGGGAACACTGAAGCTTTCTTT,CASIPPGGNTEAFF
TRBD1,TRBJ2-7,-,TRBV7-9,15,TGTGCCAGCAGCCCAGGGACAGGGATCACCTACGAGCAGTACTTC,CASSPGTGITYEQYF
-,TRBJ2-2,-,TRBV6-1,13,TGTGCCAGCAGCCCGGGCCTCACCGGGGAGCTGTTTTTT,CASSPGLTGELFF
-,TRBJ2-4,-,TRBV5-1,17,TGCGCCAGCAGCCCGGAGCCCTCATTGGCCGGCAAAAACATTCAGTACTTC,CASSPEPSLAGKNIQYF
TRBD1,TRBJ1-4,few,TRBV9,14,TGTGCCAGCAGCGCGGGACAGGGAGGAGAAAAACTGTTTTTT,CASSAGQGGEKLFF
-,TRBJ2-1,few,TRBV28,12,TGTGCCAGCAGTCTAACTCACAATGAGCAGTTCTTC,CASSLTHNEQFF
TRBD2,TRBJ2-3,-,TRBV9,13,TGTGCCAGCAGCGCACTAGCGGCAGATACGCAGTATTTT,CASSALAADTQYF
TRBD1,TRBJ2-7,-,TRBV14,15,TGTGCCAGCAGCCAAGGGACAGGACCCTCCTACGAGCAGTACTTC,CASSQGTGPSYEQYF
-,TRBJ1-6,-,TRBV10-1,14,TGCGCCAGCAGTGAGTCGATCCGGGATTCACCCCTCCACTTT,CASSESIRDSPLHF
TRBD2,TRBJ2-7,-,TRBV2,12,TGTGCCCGGCGGGAGCTTAGGGACGAGCAGTACTTC,CARRELRDEQYF
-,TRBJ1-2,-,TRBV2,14,TGTGCCAGCACCCGGACGGGGGGGCTGGATGGCTACACCTTC,CASTRTGGLDGYTF
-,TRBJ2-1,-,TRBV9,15,TGTGCCAGCAGCGTAGTGGGTCAGGGGTACAATGAGCAGTTCTTC,CASSVVGQGYNEQFF
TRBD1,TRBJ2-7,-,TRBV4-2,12,TGTGCCTGCGGGACAGGGGGCTACGAGCAGTACTTC,CACGTGGYEQYF
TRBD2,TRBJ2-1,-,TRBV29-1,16,TGCAGCGTTGTTATCTGGGGGACTAACCCTTACAATGAGCAGTTCTTC,CSVVIWGTNPYNEQFF
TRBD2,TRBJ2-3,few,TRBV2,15,TGTGCCAGCAGAATTACTAGCGGGGAAGCGGATACGCAGTATTTT,CASRITSGEADTQYF
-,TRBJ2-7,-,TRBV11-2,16,TGTGCCAGCAGCTTAGTTGCGGCCCCATCTACCTACGAGCAGTACTTC,CASSLVAAPSTYEQYF
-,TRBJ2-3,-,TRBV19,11,TGTGCCAGTGGCCGGGACCCAACGCAGTATTTT,CASGRDPTQYF
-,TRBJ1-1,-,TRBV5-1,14,TGCGCCAGCAGCTTGGGATTCAACGATTTTGAAGCTTTCTTT,CASSLGFNDFEAFF
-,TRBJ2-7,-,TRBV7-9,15,TGTGCCAGCAGCTTACGTGACGGAAAACGCGACGAGCAGTACTTC,CASSLRDGKRDEQYF
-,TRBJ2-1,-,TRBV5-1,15,TGCGCCAGCAGCTTAAGGGGCTGGGTTCTAGTTGAGCAGTTCTTC,CASSLRGWVLVEQFF
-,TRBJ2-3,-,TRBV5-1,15,TGCGCCAGCAGCTTGCCGGAGAGCGGCCAAGATACGCAGTATTTT,CASSLPESGQDTQYF
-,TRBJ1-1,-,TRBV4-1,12,TGCGCCAGCAGCCTCGAAGGGGGTGAAGCTTTCTTT,CASSLEGGEAFF
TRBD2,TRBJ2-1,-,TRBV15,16,TGTGCCACCAGCAGAGATAGGGCTAGCGGGAATAATGAGCAGTTCTTC,CATSRDRASGNNEQFF
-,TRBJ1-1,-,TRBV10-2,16,TGCGCCAGCAGTGAGTCGTTTCAGGGGACGGGCACTGAAGCTTTCTTT,CASSESFQGTGTEAFF